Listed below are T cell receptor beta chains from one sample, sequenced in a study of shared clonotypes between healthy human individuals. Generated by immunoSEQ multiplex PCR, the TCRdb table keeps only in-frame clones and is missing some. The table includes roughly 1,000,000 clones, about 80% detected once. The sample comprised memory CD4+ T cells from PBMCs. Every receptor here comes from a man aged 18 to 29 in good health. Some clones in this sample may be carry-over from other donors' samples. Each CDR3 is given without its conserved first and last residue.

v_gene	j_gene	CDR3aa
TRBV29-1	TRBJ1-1	SVCGDTEAF
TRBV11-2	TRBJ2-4	ASSEARTGPKNIQY
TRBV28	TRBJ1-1	ASSLFRAEAF
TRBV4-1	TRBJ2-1	ASSQQEPGPGGFYEQF
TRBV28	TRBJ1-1	ASRVDANTEAF
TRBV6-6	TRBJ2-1	ASSYSHVNEQF
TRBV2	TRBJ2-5	ASSYERVQETQY
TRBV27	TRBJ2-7	ASSSYEQY
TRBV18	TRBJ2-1	ASSQLDQDNEQF
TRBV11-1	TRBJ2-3	ASSPGLLYTDTQY
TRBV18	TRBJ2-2	ASSRVVAGELF
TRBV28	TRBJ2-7	ASSLDSGSGNEQY
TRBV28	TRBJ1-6	ASTQTEYNSPLH
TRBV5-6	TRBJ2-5	ASSSIGIQETQY
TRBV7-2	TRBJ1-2	ASSTTGVIMYGYT
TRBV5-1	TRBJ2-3	ASSLQPGQGADTQY
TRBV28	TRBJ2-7	AIIRGDEQY
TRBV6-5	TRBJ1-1	ASSYKGADTEAF
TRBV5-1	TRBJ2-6	ASSDSSGANVLT
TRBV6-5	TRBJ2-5	ASSYPGQGGTQY
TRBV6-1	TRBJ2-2	ASSEAGGDLRLF
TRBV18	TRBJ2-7	ASSPNGGAYEQY
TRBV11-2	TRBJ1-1	ASSLQQNTEAF
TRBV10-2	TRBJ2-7	ASQERGSSYEQY
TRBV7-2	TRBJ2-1	ASSLIFGGIEYNEQF
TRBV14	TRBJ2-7	ASSQVFSTRPYEQY
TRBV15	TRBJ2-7	ATSRERTSGIYEQY
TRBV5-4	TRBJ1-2	ASSDRSGGYT
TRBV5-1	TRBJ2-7	ASATSGSSYEQY
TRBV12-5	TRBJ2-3	ASGPVGTDTQY
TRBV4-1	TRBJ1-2	ASSQEGGAGVYGYT
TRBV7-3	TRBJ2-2	ASRGATGELF
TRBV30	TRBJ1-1	AWTRDMNTEAF
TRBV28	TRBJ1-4	ASSLTPGANEKLF
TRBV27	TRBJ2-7	ASSLDSITYEQY
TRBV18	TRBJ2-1	ASSPERLAFRNEQF
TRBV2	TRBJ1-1	ASTGGLEAF
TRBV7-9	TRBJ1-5	ASSLESGAGPNQPQH
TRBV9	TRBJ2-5	ASSPREQEETQY
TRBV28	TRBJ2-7	ASRTAGTGPREQY
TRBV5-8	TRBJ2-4	ASSVHRGTGAKNIQY
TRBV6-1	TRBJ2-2	ASSEMGQGLGELF
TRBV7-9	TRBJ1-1	ASSSRDGPWSTEAF
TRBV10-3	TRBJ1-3	ASRQGASGNTIY
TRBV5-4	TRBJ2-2	ASSPGLFDTPNTGELF
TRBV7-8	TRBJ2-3	ASSLVNTQY
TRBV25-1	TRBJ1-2	ASSEEIGTGALYGYT
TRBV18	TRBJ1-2	ASSLADRLAGYT
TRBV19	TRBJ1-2	ASSIADTLYGYT
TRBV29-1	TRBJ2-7	SVVRGATYEQY
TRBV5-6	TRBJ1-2	ASSSRQGYGYGYT
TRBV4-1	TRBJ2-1	ASSRGLASYNEQF
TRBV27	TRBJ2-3	ASSLGSGTQY
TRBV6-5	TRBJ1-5	ATRGGNQPQH
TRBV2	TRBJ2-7	ASTHSWSYEQY
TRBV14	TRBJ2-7	ASSQQTSGRKS
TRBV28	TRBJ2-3	ASSPTGSDTQY
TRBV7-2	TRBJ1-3	ASSLARQGSGNTIY
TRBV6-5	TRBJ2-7	ASSRTSGSVYEQY
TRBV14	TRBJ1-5	ASSQEQFNQPQH